The 31 T cell receptor beta chains given below trace back to one sample, sequenced in a study of blood T cell repertoires in COVID-19. Clones were sequenced by immunoSEQ multiplex PCR, and TCRdb holds only the in-frame ones, with some missing. The table lists about 280,000 clones, approximately 80% of them singletons, with 4.5% to 6% in the top ten. The source material was PBMCs or T cells enriched from blood (not recorded which). The source of these receptors is a man aged 35-49 years who had been exposed to COVID-19.

The gene calls are TRBV6-4 and TRBJ1-2, with D perhaps TRBD1 (5 bases). Germline V lookup: CDR1 MRHNA, CDR2 SNTAGT. CDR3 size: 13 residues. The V and J ends lost 1 base and 8 bases respectively, with 11 bases between them. The CDR3 sequence is CASSDWGAGGYTF. Written as DNA, the CDR3 is TGTGCCAGCAGTGACTGGGGCGCGGGGGGCTACACCTTC.

The chain couples TRBV30 to TRBJ2-2; the match to TRBD2 covers 9 bases. The CDR3 consists of 16 residues. Germline V lookup: CDR1 GTSNPN, CDR2 SVGIG (reference sequence). V shed 3 bases, J shed 6 bases, and the junction held 11 bases outside the gene matches. CDR3: CAWSLGTSMVAGELFF. Written as DNA, the CDR3 is TGTGCCTGGAGCCTTGGGACTAGCATGGTCGCCGGGGAGCTGTTTTTT.

The V call is TRBV7-9, the J call TRBJ1-2; the match to TRBD1 covers 10 bases. Trimming removed 4 bases from V and 4 bases from J; junction bases left unmatched: 12. The CDR3 has 17 residues. Germline assignment: CDR1 SEHNR and CDR2 FQNEAQ (reference sequence). The CDR3 coding sequence is TGTGCCAGCAGCTCCCGCGGGCGACAGGGGGCTATCTATGGCTACACCTTC. Translating gives CASSSRGRQGAIYGYTF.

This clone was counted between two and nine times. The chain couples TRBV19 to TRBJ1-2; TRBD1 matches at 7 bases. Germline V gene sequence: CDR1 LNHDA, CDR2 SQIVND (reference sequence). Trimming cost V 6 bases and J 4 bases; bases outside gene matches: 5. This CDR3 is 13 amino acids long. The CDR3 nucleotides are TGTGCCAGTAGACCCGGGACAGCCTATGGCTACACCTTC. Amino acid sequence: CASRPGTAYGYTF.

This clone occurred many times. The genes are TRBV3-1 (or the pseudogene TRBV3-2) and TRBJ1-1; 9 bases map to TRBD1. CDR1 and CDR2 from the germline V gene are LGHDT and YNNKEL (reference sequence). The CDR3 totals 15 residues. V lost 4 bases to trimming and J lost 5 bases; unmatched junction nucleotides: 8. For the CDR3, the DNA is TGTGCCAGCAGCCCGTACGACAGGGGGGGAACTGAAGCTTTCTTT. Translation: CASSPYDRGGTEAFF.

The rearrangement links TRBV6-5 to TRBJ1-2, with D unclear. V lost 5 bases, J lost 2 bases, and 12 bases lay in between. CDR3 length equals 14 residues. The V gene's germline CDR1 is MNHEY and CDR2 SVGAGI. The CDR3 protein is CASSNAGGNYGYTF. DNA of the CDR3: TGTGCCAGCAGTAACGCCGGAGGGAACTATGGCTACACCTTC.

With respect to this clone: This same CDR3 is encoded by further DNA sequences in the sample. The chain has TRBV5-1 and TRBJ2-3, with 11 bases lining up with TRBD1. Germline V CDR1 and CDR2: SGHRS, YFSETQ. This CDR3 contains 15 residues. V trimming: 0 bases; J trimming: 4 bases; junction bases outside the gene matches: 1. The CDR3 region has the DNA TGCGCCAGCAGCTTGGCGGGACAGGGGGCAGATACGCAGTATTTT. Amino acid sequence: CASSLAGQGADTQYF.

This clone came up once. This rearrangement joins TRBV27 to TRBJ2-1; possibly TRBD2 for D (6 bases). There are 13 residues in the CDR3. The germline gives CDR1 MNHEY, CDR2 SMNVEV (reference sequence). Trimming pared 3 bases from V and 16 bases from J, leaving 19 bases between. CDR3: CASSLAPSTRFFF. CDR3 DNA sequence: TGTGCCAGCAGTTTGGCTCCCTCGACTAGGTTCTTCTTC.

The chain links TRBV6-9 to TRBJ2-1, with a tentative D call TRBD1 (8 bases). Trimming shortened V by 9 bases and J by 7 bases, and 19 bases separated the two germline ends. The germline V gene has CDR1 MNHGY and CDR2 SVAAGI. The CDR3 contains 14 residues. The CDR3 is CARWNRGGMNEQFF. CDR3 bases: TGTGCCAGATGGAACAGGGGGGGGATGAATGAGCAGTTCTTC.

The V gene is TRBV20-1, the J gene TRBJ2-7, with 7 bases identical to TRBD2. The CDR3 runs 14 residues. Looked up from germline, CDR1 is DFQATT and CDR2 is SNEGSKA (reference sequence). Trimming at V came to 3 bases and at J to 7 bases, leaving 12 bases not matched to a gene. CDR3: CSASVGLEALEQYF. The CDR3 DNA reads TGCAGTGCTAGTGTCGGACTAGAGGCTTTGGAGCAGTACTTC.

This clone occurred a few times. This chain links TRBV5-1 with TRBJ1-5; maybe TRBD1 (5 bases). The ends were cut back, 3 bases at V and 2 bases at J, with 9 bases in the middle. Germline-derived CDR1 and CDR2 are SGHRS and YFSETQ. This CDR3 has 14 amino acids. The CDR3 bases are TGCGCCAGCAGCTCAGAAGGGGGCAATCAGCCCCAGCATTTT. Translation gives CASSSEGGNQPQHF.

This clone was seen a single time. This rearrangement joins TRBV30 to TRBJ1-2; perhaps TRBD1 as D (6 bases). This CDR3 is 13 amino acids long. Germline CDR1 GTSNPN, CDR2 SVGIG (reference sequence). With 5 bases removed from V and 4 bases from J, the gap between germline ends came to 14 bases. The CDR3 here is CAWDPQGSYGYTF. In DNA form, the CDR3 reads TGTGCCTGGGACCCTCAGGGGAGCTATGGCTACACCTTC.

The V and J genes are TRBV5-1 and TRBJ1-5, with 9 bases matching TRBD1. In germline, CDR1 is SGHRS, CDR2 YFSETQ. The CDR3 covers 14 residues. The ends lost 5 bases at V and 5 bases at J; junction bases unmatched: 5. CDR3 region: CASRRDRVDQPQHF. The CDR3 DNA follows: TGCGCCAGCAGGCGGGACAGGGTCGATCAGCCCCAGCATTTT.

The CDR3: CATSPRGGNEQYF. The CDR3 DNA reads as TGTGCCACCAGCCCCAGAGGTGGTAACGAGCAGTACTTC. The J gene is TRBJ2-7, the V gene TRBV24-1, with no clear D. CDR1 is KGHDR, CDR2 SFDVKD, per germline. This CDR3 spans 13 amino acids. V lost 7 bases to trimming and J lost 5 bases, with 14 bases between them.

This chain joins TRBV29-1 and TRBJ2-7; 8 bases are shared with TRBD1. After removal of 7 bases from V and 3 bases from J, the junction contained 5 bases not matched to a gene. From germline, CDR1 is SQVTM and CDR2 ANQGSEA. The CDR3 is made up of 12 amino acids. The DNA for the CDR3 is TGCAGCGCCTCGACAGGGGACTACGAGCAGTACTTC. Encoded protein: CSASTGDYEQYF.

This chain connects TRBV27 to TRBJ1-5; no clear D gene. V dropped 0 bases and J dropped 2 bases, with 5 bases sitting between them. The CDR3 length is 14 residues. CDR1 is MNHEY and CDR2 is SMNVEV in the germline V gene (reference sequence). Written as DNA, the CDR3 is TGTGCCAGCAGTTTATCCGGGGGCAATCAGCCCCAGCATTTT. It translates to CASSLSGGNQPQHF.

The chain uses TRBV19 and TRBJ2-1; perhaps TRBD2 as D (6 bases). The V end was cut by 3 bases, the J end by 3 bases, with 18 bases between. The CDR3 is 17 residues long. Germline assignment: CDR1 LNHDA and CDR2 SQIVND (reference sequence). CDR3 nucleotides: TGTGCCAGTAGTATTGGTAGCGGCACCCTGGGCTACAATGAGCAGTTCTTC. Translated, it gives CASSIGSGTLGYNEQFF.

This rearrangement joins TRBV5-1 to TRBJ1-1; TRBD1 is a possible D gene (5 bases). The germline gives CDR1 SGHRS, CDR2 YFSETQ. The V gene lost 6 bases and the J gene lost 9 bases, with 24 bases spanning the gap. The length of the CDR3 is 15 residues. CDR3 sequence: CASTQASQKRQKAFF. The CDR3 DNA reads TGCGCCAGCACCCAAGCTTCCCAAAAACGACAGAAAGCTTTCTTT.

This chain uses TRBV27 with TRBJ1-6; D unclear. V was clipped by 4 bases and J by 9 bases, with 19 bases between them. Germline values: CDR1 MNHEY, CDR2 SMNVEV (reference sequence). This CDR3 contains 16 residues. The DNA for the CDR3 is TGTGCCAGCAGTTCCCCACTACGTACACGGTTTTCACCCCTCCACTTT. Its protein is CASSSPLRTRFSPLHF.

This clone was picked up a small number of times. The V gene is TRBV12-3 or TRBV12-4, the J gene TRBJ2-1; D is possibly TRBD1 (5 bases). V lost 3 bases, J lost 9 bases, and 6 bases lay in between. The CDR3 runs 11 residues. CDR3 nucleotide sequence: TGTGCCAGCAGTTTTAGGGGTGAGCAGTTCTTC. Translation: CASSFRGEQFF.

The chain couples TRBV6-5 to TRBJ1-2; 10 nucleotides agree with TRBD1. The CDR3 extends over 15 amino acids. After removal of 6 bases from V and 7 bases from J, the junction contained 11 bases not matched to a gene. The germline V gene encodes CDR1 MNHEY and CDR2 SVGAGI. CDR3 DNA: TGTGCCAGCAGCCCCGCGGGACAGGGGATGAGTGGCTACACCTTC. This gives the protein CASSPAGQGMSGYTF.

The V gene is TRBV5-3, the J gene TRBJ2-4; TRBD1 aligns across 8 bases. TRBV5-3 is sorted into the ORF group, with uncertain function. The V segment lost 3 bases and the J segment 9 bases; nucleotides outside the gene matches: 8. This CDR3 has 14 amino acids. The CDR3 spells CARSSWTGRGIQYF. CDR3 DNA: TGTGCCAGAAGCTCCTGGACAGGGCGAGGCATTCAGTACTTC.

The chain couples TRBV19 to TRBJ1-5; 10 bases map to TRBD1. Trimming at V came to 5 bases and at J to 9 bases, leaving 10 bases not matched to a gene. This CDR3 is 15 amino acids long. CDR1 LNHDA and CDR2 SQIVND come from the germline V gene (reference sequence). The CDR3 nucleotides read TGTGCCAGTAGTTCCAATAGGGACAGGGGTGGGCCCCAGCATTTT. Protein product: CASSSNRDRGGPQHF.

This chain links TRBV18 with TRBJ2-7, with D possibly matching TRBD1 (6 bases). This CDR3 contains 14 residues. Germline values: CDR1 KGHSH, CDR2 LQKENI. The V end lost 6 bases, the J end lost 6 bases, and 18 bases lay between the germline ends. The CDR3, as DNA: TGTGCCAGCTCGCAAGCCGAACAGGGATCCGAGCAGTACTTC. The encoded protein is CASSQAEQGSEQYF.

The chain has TRBV3-1 (or the pseudogene TRBV3-2) and TRBJ2-2, with TRBD2 identical over 12 bases. The CDR3 sequence is 22 residues long. Germline V gives CDR1 LGHDT, CDR2 YNNKEL (reference sequence). V was clipped by 0 bases and J by 1 base; unmatched bases: 15. The CDR3 is CASSQDPTGGTSGRMNTGELFF. CDR3 bases: TGTGCCAGCAGCCAAGATCCCACAGGGGGAACTAGCGGGAGGATGAACACCGGGGAGCTGTTTTTT.

This chain uses TRBV7-9 with TRBJ2-5; D is perhaps TRBD2 (6 bases). CDR3 length: 15 residues. Trimming left V 3 bases short and J 7 bases short, with 18 bases between. CDR1 and CDR2 (germline): SEHNR, FQNEAQ (reference sequence). The CDR3: CASSLSGGGSGTQYF. CDR3 DNA: TGTGCCAGCAGCTTGAGTGGGGGAGGCAGTGGGACCCAGTACTTC.

The V gene is TRBV19, the J gene TRBJ2-6; 8 nucleotides align to TRBD1. CDR3 size: 18 residues. The V segment lost 3 bases and the J segment 0 bases; nucleotides outside the gene matches: 7. Germline V lookup: CDR1 LNHDA, CDR2 SQIVND (reference sequence). CDR3 in DNA: TGTGCCAGTAGTATTCTGGGGACAGGTTACTCTGGGGCCAACGTCCTGACTTTC. Translated: CASSILGTGYSGANVLTF. Supplemented by reference TRBV19 and TRBJ2-6, the full variable domain reads DGGITQSPKYLFRKEGQNVTLSCEQNLNHDAMYWYRQDPGQGLRLIYYSQIVNDFQKGDIAEGYSVSREKKESFPLTVTSAQKNPTAFYLCASSILGTGYSGANVLTFGAGSRLTVL.

V and J are TRBV7-3 and TRBJ1-1, with D tentatively TRBD1 (6 bases). The CDR3 loop spans 12 amino acids. CDR1 SGHTA and CDR2 FQGTGA come from the germline V gene. V was pared by 5 bases and J by 11 bases, with 15 bases between. CDR3 nucleotides: TGTGCCAGCAGCCCCCTCCGGACAGTTGCTTTCTTT. Its translation: CASSPLRTVAFF.

V usage is TRBV2 and J usage is TRBJ1-3; D might be TRBD1 (5 bases). CDR1 SNHLY and CDR2 FYNNEI come from the germline V gene. CDR3 length: 15 amino acids. Between the trimmed V and J ends, which lost 8 bases and 3 bases, there was a span of 17 bases. CDR3 sequence: CASRLGGSSGNTIYF. CDR3 sequence (DNA): TGTGCCAGCCGGTTGGGGGGTTCGAGTGGAAACACCATATATTTT. Variable domain in full (rest from reference TRBV2 and TRBJ1-3): EPEVTQTPSHQVTQMGQEVILRCVPISNHLYFYWYRQILGQKVEFLVSFYNNEISEKSEIFDDQFSVERPDGSNFTLKIRSTKLEDSAMYFCASRLGGSSGNTIYFGEGSWLTVV.

The chain combines TRBV7-9 with TRBJ1-5; D is possibly TRBD1 (6 bases). Germline CDR1 is SEHNR and CDR2 is FQNEAQ (reference sequence). This CDR3 has 14 amino acids. Between the trimmed V and J ends, which lost 5 bases and 3 bases, there was a span of 11 bases. CDR3 protein: CASSPGTPNQPQHF. CDR3 nucleotides: TGTGCCAGCAGCCCTGGGACACCCAATCAGCCCCAGCATTTT.

V gene TRBV2 combines with J gene TRBJ1-5, with 9 positions matching TRBD1. Germline CDR1 is SNHLY and CDR2 is FYNNEI. This CDR3 has 14 amino acids. Trimming at V came to 11 bases and at J to 2 bases, leaving 7 bases not matched to a gene. The DNA of the CDR3 is TGTGCCGGAAGAGACAGGGGGGGCAATCAGCCCCAGCATTTT. Its protein is CAGRDRGGNQPQHF.